Presented here are 27 T cell receptor beta chains from one specimen sequenced in a study of Tregs in tolerant kidney transplant recipients. The table came from immunoSEQ multiplex PCR; TCRdb's copy has only in-frame clones and leaves some out. This sample's clone table lists roughly 32,000 clones. This sample comprised CD8+ T cells from blood, obtained before the transplant. The receptors were sampled from a human donor who received a combined kidney and bone marrow transplant.

Comment on this clone: The read stops 3 residues short of the end of the CDR3; the missing end is completed from the germline J gene. V is TRBV10-2 and J is TRBJ1-1; D call uncertain. V shed 10 bases and J shed 5 bases, with 11 bases lying between them. This CDR3 is 11 amino acids long. Germline V gene data show CDR1 as WSHSY and CDR2 as SAAADI. CDR3: CATLVETEAFF. The CDR3 DNA, read in part, is TGCGCCACCCTGGTAGAAACTGAA.

Regarding this clone: The read ends 3 residues before the CDR3 terminus; that terminus is restored from the germline J gene. This chain links TRBV2 with TRBJ2-5, with a weak D call TRBD2 (5 bases). Germline assignment: CDR1 SNHLY and CDR2 FYNNEI. The CDR3 runs to 10 residues. The germline V and J ends were trimmed by 7 bases and 5 bases, with 5 bases remaining between them. The CDR3 bases that were read are TGTGCCAGCACGGGGGAGACC. As protein: CASTGET. The full CDR3 reads CASTGETQYF.

Comment on this clone: The observed sequence ends 3 residues before the CDR3 terminus, with the missing tail filled in from the germline J gene. The genes are TRBV7-9 and TRBJ2-7; D unresolved. The length of the CDR3 is 13 residues. Trimming took off 5 bases at V and 1 base at J, with 9 bases between the two ends. The V gene's germline CDR1 is SEHNR and CDR2 FQNEAQ (reference sequence). CDR3 DNA, as far as it was read: TGTGCCAGCAGCCCGCCCAGTTCCTACGAG. Protein: CASSPPSSYE. The whole CDR3 region reads CASSPPSSYEQYF.

With regard to this clone: Read sequence stops 3 residues before the CDR3 end, and the germline J gene provides the missing end. The chain carries TRBV6-2 or TRBV6-3 and TRBJ2-2; D not resolved. Trimming removed 4 bases from V and 4 bases from J, with 4 bases in between. The V gene's germline CDR1 is MNHEY and CDR2 SVGEGT. The CDR3 has 12 amino acids. The CDR3 bases that were read are TGTGCCAGCAGTTCCGTCACCGGGGAG. Protein product: CASSSVTGE. In full, the CDR3 is CASSSVTGELFF.

Regarding this clone: The observed sequence ends 3 residues before the CDR3 terminus, with the missing tail filled in from the germline J gene. The J gene is TRBJ2-7, the V gene TRBV2; weak D call: TRBD2 (6 bases). The CDR3 runs 15 residues. Germline assignment: CDR1 SNHLY and CDR2 FYNNEI. The germline V and J ends were trimmed by 3 bases and 0 bases, with 12 bases remaining between them. The CDR3 bases that were read are TGTGCCAGCAGTGATCCGAGCGGGCCCTCCTACGAG. Residues: CASSDPSGPSYE. The whole CDR3 protein reads CASSDPSGPSYEQYF. Full variable domain (outside the CDR3, taken from reference TRBV2 and TRBJ2-7): EPEVTQTPSHQVTQMGQEVILRCVPISNHLYFYWYRQILGQKVEFLVSFYNNEISEKSEIFDDQFSVERPDGSNFTLKIRSTKLEDSAMYFCASSDPSGPSYEQYFGPGTRLTVT.

Comments on this clone: Read sequence stops 3 residues before the CDR3 end, and the germline J gene provides the missing end. The V gene is TRBV2, the J gene TRBJ1-1; 7 nucleotides line up with TRBD1. The CDR3 has 14 amino acids. Germline V gene data show CDR1 as SNHLY and CDR2 as FYNNEI. The DNA read from the CDR3 is TGTGCCAGCAGTCCCGACAGGGCCAATGTAGAA. Its translation is CASSPDRANVE. The full CDR3 is CASSPDRANVEAFF.

Worth noting for this clone: The read gets to within 3 residues of the CDR3 end, and the germline J gene fills in the rest. The chain couples TRBV7-2 to TRBJ2-1; 7 bases are a match to TRBD2. The CDR3 is made up of 12 amino acids. J lost 7 bases, V lost 10 bases, and 7 bases had no gene match. Germline CDR1 and CDR2: SGHTA and FQGNSA. CDR3 residues: CAIGPGGNEQFF. Partial CDR3 DNA: TGTGCCATAGGGCCGGGGGGAAATGAG.

In the case of this clone: The read stops 3 residues short of the end of the CDR3; the missing end is completed from the germline J gene. Other DNA variants within this sample encode the same CDR3. The genes are TRBV7-9 and TRBJ1-1; D is ambiguous. Germline CDR1 and CDR2: SEHNR and FQNEAQ (reference sequence). The CDR3 length is 12 residues. V lost 4 bases and J 0 bases, leaving 3 bases between the germline ends. Partial CDR3 DNA: TGTGCCAGCAGCTCGGTGAACACTGAA. This sequence encodes CASSSVNTE. The complete CDR3 reads CASSSVNTEAFF. The variable domain in full, with the rest retrieved from reference TRBV7-9 and TRBJ1-1, is DTGVSQNPRHKITKRGQNVTFRCDPISEHNRLYWYRQTLGQGPEFLTYFQNEAQLEKSRLLSDRFSAERPKGSFSTLEIQRTEQGDSAMYLCASSSVNTEAFFGQGTRLTVV.

On this clone: The read ends 3 residues shy of where the CDR3 ends; the end is completed using the germline J gene. J is TRBJ1-1 and V is TRBV7-9; tentative D call: TRBD1 (5 bases). The germline V gene has CDR1 SEHNR and CDR2 FQNEAQ (reference sequence). The CDR3 contains 11 residues. CDR3 DNA, as far as it was read: TGTGCCAGCAGCTCCGCAGGGGAA. It encodes CASSSAGE. The CDR3, in full, reads CASSSAGEAFF.

Comment on this clone: With the read ending 3 residues before the CDR3 end, the germline J gene is used to fill in that end. J is TRBJ1-1 and V is TRBV29-1; TRBD1 matches at 7 bases. Germline V gene sequence: CDR1 SQVTM, CDR2 ANQGSEA. Losses at the gene ends were 3 bases for V and 6 bases for J; bases not matched to a gene: 4. The CDR3 spans 12 residues. CDR3 bases read: TGCAGCGTTGATGATAGGGGGCCTGAA. Protein product: CSVDDRGPE. The full CDR3 reads CSVDDRGPEAFF.

A note on this clone: The missing CDR3 end, 3 residues past where the read stops, is filled in from the germline J gene. The rearrangement uses TRBV19 and TRBJ1-3, with unresolved D. The germline gives CDR1 LNHDA, CDR2 SQIVND (reference sequence). Trimming took off 10 bases at V and 2 bases at J, with 12 bases between the two ends. The CDR3 contains 13 residues. CDR3 amino acids: CATDLGPGNTIYF. The covered CDR3 bases are TGTGCCACCGACCTGGGCCCTGGAAACACC.

Comment on this clone: The CDR3 goes on 3 residues after the read ends, and that part is filled in from the germline J gene. The chain couples TRBV30 to TRBJ2-7, with D uncertain. Germline CDR1 GTSNPN, CDR2 SVGIG (reference sequence). The CDR3 runs 12 residues. The ends were cut back, 3 bases at V and 1 base at J, with 7 bases in the middle. CDR3 region: CAWSSLSYEQYF. The CDR3 DNA, read in part, is TGTGCCTGGAGCTCCCTATCCTACGAG.

With respect to this clone: The read ends 3 residues early relative to the CDR3; the germline J gene fills the gap. The chain links TRBV11-2 to TRBJ2-5; D perhaps matches TRBD2 (5 bases). With 6 bases removed from V and 3 bases from J, the gap between germline ends came to 14 bases. The CDR3 runs 14 residues. CDR1 and CDR2 (germline): SGHAT, FQNNGV. The CDR3 protein is CASRRGLDKETQYF. The sequenced part of the CDR3 DNA is TGTGCCAGCAGGCGCGGACTCGATAAAGAGACC.

For this clone: The CDR3 end falls 3 residues outside the read, so it is completed with the germline J gene. This sample also contains other DNA sequences that code for the same CDR3. This chain uses TRBV19 with TRBJ1-5; a possible D gene is TRBD1 (5 bases). Trimming stripped 11 bases from V and 3 bases from J, with 14 bases between. Looked up from germline, CDR1 is LNHDA and CDR2 is SQIVND (reference sequence). CDR3 length: 13 amino acids. The CDR3 is CASVGQNNQPQHF. CDR3 bases read: TGTGCCTCTGTGGGGCAAAACAATCAGCCC.

With respect to this clone: The CDR3 end is not reached by the read, which stops 3 residues before it; the germline J gene fills it in. The rearrangement links TRBV7-8 to TRBJ1-1; perhaps TRBD1 as D (6 bases). The CDR3 spans 15 residues. V lost 1 base and J 7 bases, leaving 16 bases between the germline ends. CDR1 SGHVS and CDR2 FQNEAQ come from the germline V gene. Partial CDR3 DNA: TGTGCCAGCAGCTTAGTGGACAGTTACAGTAGTGAA. This sequence encodes CASSLVDSYSSE. In full, the CDR3 is CASSLVDSYSSEAFF.

CDR3 residues: CAWSVTVYNEQFF. Incomplete CDR3 DNA: TGTGCCTGGAGTGTAACAGTTTACAATGAG. J is TRBJ2-1 and V is TRBV30, with D unclear. The read is 3 residues too short to cover the CDR3 end, so that end is filled in from the germline J gene. Germline V gene lookup returns CDR1 GTSNPN and CDR2 SVGIG (reference sequence). The CDR3 contains 13 residues. V was trimmed by 0 bases and J by 4 bases, leaving 7 bases between them.

Remarks on this clone: The read ends 3 residues shy of where the CDR3 ends; the end is completed using the germline J gene. The V and J genes are TRBV20-1 and TRBJ2-7, with 10 bases aligning to TRBD1. The CDR3 is 14 amino acids. From germline, CDR1 is DFQATT and CDR2 SNEGSKA (reference sequence). V shed 4 bases and J 5 bases; nucleotides not matched to a gene: 8. The sequenced CDR3 bases are TGCAGTGCTATCGACTGGGACAGGGGAAACGAG. Its translation: CSAIDWDRGNE. The full CDR3 is CSAIDWDRGNEQYF.

As to this clone: The read ends 3 residues shy of where the CDR3 ends; the end is completed using the germline J gene. The chain joins TRBV14 to TRBJ2-3, with 7 bases that match TRBD2. In germline, CDR1 is SGHDN, CDR2 FVKESK. Losses at the gene ends were 5 bases for V and 5 bases for J; bases not matched to a gene: 13. The CDR3 has 16 residues. Partial CDR3 DNA: TGTGCCAGCAGCACGGGAACCACTAGCGCGGGAGATACG. This encodes CASSTGTTSAGDT. In full, the CDR3 reads CASSTGTTSAGDTQYF.

Turning to this clone: Sequencing ends 3 residues short of the CDR3 end; the germline J gene provides the rest. V is TRBV30 and J is TRBJ1-4; D may be TRBD1 (5 bases). Germline V CDR1 and CDR2: GTSNPN, SVGIG (reference sequence). V was cut by 0 bases and J by 7 bases, with 15 bases left in between. The CDR3 has 15 amino acids. CDR3 DNA, as far as it was read: TGTGCCTGGAGTGTGCTCCAGGGAGCCCGTGAAAAA. Translating it yields CAWSVLQGAREK. In full, the CDR3 reads CAWSVLQGAREKLFF.

The CDR3 is CASSLPGTGPYEQYF. The covered CDR3 bases are TGTGCCAGCAGCCTCCCCGGGACAGGGCCCTACGAG. The chain links TRBV11-2 to TRBJ2-7; 9 nucleotides agree with TRBD1. The CDR3 is cut off 3 residues early in the read; its end comes from the germline J gene. Per germline, CDR1 SGHAT and CDR2 FQNNGV. The ends lost 5 bases at V and 2 bases at J; junction bases unmatched: 7. The CDR3 contains 15 residues.

On this clone itself: Sequencing ends 3 residues short of the CDR3 end; the germline J gene provides the rest. This chain uses TRBV29-1 with TRBJ2-5; D perhaps matches TRBD2 (6 bases). The CDR3 is made up of 15 amino acids. Trimming stripped 6 bases from V and 5 bases from J, with 22 bases between. Looked up from germline, CDR1 is SQVTM and CDR2 is ANQGSEA. The chain's CDR3 is CSVETPGEIVETQYF. Incomplete CDR3 DNA: TGCAGCGTCGAAACGCCGGGGGAGATCGTGGAGACC.

A note on this clone: Sequencing ends 3 residues short of the CDR3 end; the germline J gene provides the rest. The gene calls are TRBV19 and TRBJ1-2, with no clear D. The germline V gene encodes CDR1 LNHDA and CDR2 SQIVND (reference sequence). Trimming shortened V by 0 bases and J by 3 bases, and 11 bases separated the two germline ends. The CDR3 contains 15 residues. The CDR3: CASSIDQTLHYGYTF. The sequenced part of the CDR3 DNA is TGTGCCAGTAGTATAGACCAGACTCTCCACTATGGC.

Details on this clone: Sequencing ends 3 residues short of the CDR3 end; the germline J gene provides the rest. V gene TRBV19 combines with J gene TRBJ1-1, with a tentative D call TRBD1 (5 bases). This CDR3 comprises 12 residues. V gave up 11 bases and J gave up 4 bases, with 14 bases separating them. CDR1 is LNHDA and CDR2 is SQIVND in the germline V gene (reference sequence). CDR3 DNA, as far as it was read: TGTGCCTCTAAAATGGGGGGCACTGAA. Residues: CASKMGGTE. The CDR3 reads in full as CASKMGGTEAFF.

Remarks on this clone: Sequencing ends 3 residues short of the CDR3 end; the germline J gene provides the rest. The chain employs TRBV2 and TRBJ2-2; D ambiguous. The CDR3 loop spans 12 amino acids. Trimming shortened V by 3 bases and J by 6 bases, and 5 bases separated the two germline ends. Germline loops: CDR1 SNHLY, CDR2 FYNNEI. CDR3 DNA, as far as it was read: TGTGCCAGCAGTGACCCTTCCGGGGAG. Encoded protein: CASSDPSGE. The CDR3 as a whole reads CASSDPSGELFF.

Of note for this clone: Sequencing ends 3 residues short of the CDR3 end; the germline J gene provides the rest. The rearrangement links TRBV29-1 to TRBJ2-1; 7 bases map to TRBD2. Losses at the gene ends were 0 bases for V and 2 bases for J; bases not matched to a gene: 4. Germline assignment: CDR1 SQVTM and CDR2 ANQGSEA. The CDR3 is 15 amino acids. This chain's CDR3 is CSVEDSGLPYNEQFF. The CDR3 DNA, read in part, is TGCAGCGTTGAAGATAGCGGGTTACCCTACAATGAG.

Notes on this clone: The read comes to an end 3 residues before the CDR3 does, leaving the germline J gene to fill in the end. J is TRBJ2-7 and V is TRBV29-1; the D gene is possibly TRBD1 (6 bases). The CDR3 contains 13 residues. V lost 6 bases, J lost 0 bases, and 12 bases lay in between. In germline, CDR1 is SQVTM, CDR2 ANQGSEA. This CDR3 is CSVGTGISYEQYF. The sequenced CDR3 bases are TGCAGCGTCGGAACAGGGATCTCCTACGAG.

Remarks on this clone: The read stops 3 residues short of the end of the CDR3; the missing end is completed from the germline J gene. This chain joins TRBV20-1 and TRBJ1-2, with D possibly matching TRBD1 (5 bases). V was trimmed by 6 bases and J by 4 bases, leaving 12 bases between them. The CDR3 has 12 amino acids. CDR1 and CDR2 (germline): DFQATT, SNEGSKA (reference sequence). The CDR3 loop is CSATVVLYGYTF. The covered CDR3 bases are TGCAGTGCGACAGTCGTCCTCTATGGC.